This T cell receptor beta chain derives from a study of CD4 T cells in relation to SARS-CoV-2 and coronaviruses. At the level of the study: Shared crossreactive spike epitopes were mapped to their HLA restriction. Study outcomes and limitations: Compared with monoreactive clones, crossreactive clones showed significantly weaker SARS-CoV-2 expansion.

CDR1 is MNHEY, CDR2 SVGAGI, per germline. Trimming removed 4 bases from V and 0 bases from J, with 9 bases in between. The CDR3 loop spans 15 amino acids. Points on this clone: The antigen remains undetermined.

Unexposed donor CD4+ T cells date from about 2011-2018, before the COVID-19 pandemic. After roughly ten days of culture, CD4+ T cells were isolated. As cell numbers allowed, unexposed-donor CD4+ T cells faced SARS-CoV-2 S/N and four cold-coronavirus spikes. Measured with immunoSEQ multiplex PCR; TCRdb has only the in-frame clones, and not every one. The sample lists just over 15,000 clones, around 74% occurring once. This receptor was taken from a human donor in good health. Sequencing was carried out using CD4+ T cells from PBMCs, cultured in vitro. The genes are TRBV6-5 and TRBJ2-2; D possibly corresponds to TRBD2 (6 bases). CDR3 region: CASSWGDANTGELFF. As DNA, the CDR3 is TGTGCCAGCAGTTGGGGGGACGCGAACACCGGGGAGCTGTTTTTT.